These 27 T cell receptor beta chains originate from one sample sequenced in a study of T cell responses to AZD1222 COVID-19 vaccine. The protocol was immunoSEQ multiplex PCR, while the TCRdb copy is restricted to in-frame clones and leaves out a portion. The sample yields about 130,000 clones, over 85% seen once. Specimen: peripheral blood, collected on day 0 of AZD1222 vaccination. These receptors were taken from an adult in good health.

This chain uses TRBV7-2 with TRBJ2-7, with a weak D call TRBD1 (5 bases). Germline loops: CDR1 SGHTA, CDR2 FQGNSA. The CDR3 has 13 residues. With 3 bases removed from V and 5 bases from J, the gap between germline ends came to 11 bases. The CDR3 spells CASSLQGLHEQYF. CDR3 DNA sequence: TGTGCCAGCAGCTTGCAGGGCTTGCACGAGCAGTACTTC.

CDR3 protein: CASNRDRVRTQPQHF. In nucleotides, the CDR3 is TGTGCCAGCAATCGAGACAGGGTAAGAACTCAGCCCCAGCATTTT. The J gene is TRBJ1-5, the V gene TRBV2; 7 bases are shared with TRBD1. J was trimmed by 6 bases and V by 7 bases; bases with no gene match: 12. CDR1 and CDR2 from the germline V gene are SNHLY and FYNNEI. The CDR3 runs to 15 residues.

V usage is TRBV9 and J usage is TRBJ1-2; a possible D gene is TRBD1 (5 bases). V lost 0 bases and J lost 0, with 12 bases in between. Germline V gene data show CDR1 as SGDLS and CDR2 as YYNGEE. The CDR3 is made up of 16 amino acids. The CDR3 here is CASSVDGGGANYGYTF. DNA for the CDR3: TGTGCCAGCAGCGTAGACGGTGGAGGGGCTAACTATGGCTACACCTTC.

Written as DNA, the CDR3 is TGTGCCAGCAGCTTAGAACTAGCGGGGGGCCCCCCCACAGATACGCAGTATTTT. This translates into CASSLELAGGPPTDTQYF. The chain recombines TRBV7-8 with TRBJ2-3, with 12 bases lining up with TRBD2. Germline V CDR1 and CDR2: SGHVS, FQNEAQ. CDR3 length: 18 residues. V trimming: 1 base; J trimming: 2 bases; junction bases outside the gene matches: 7.

On this clone: Germline and junction disagree at one end, which may indicate a read error. Here the CDR3 reads CASSHGWARPDNEQFF. The CDR3 nucleotides are TGTGCTAGCAGCCATGGCTGGGCCAGGCCCGACAATGAGCAGTTCTTC. V usage is TRBV7-7 and J usage is TRBJ2-1; D unresolved. This CDR3 has 16 residues. CDR1 and CDR2 from the germline V gene are SSHAT and FNYEAQ (reference sequence).

As concerns this clone: Since a much larger clone is just one base distant, this may be a read error. J is TRBJ2-3 and V is TRBV25-1; D is ambiguous. Germline CDR1 MGHDK, CDR2 SYGVNS. The length of the CDR3 is 13 residues. V gave up 4 bases and J gave up 0 bases, with 5 bases separating them. The CDR3 loop is CASSASSTDTQYF. CDR3 DNA: TGTGCCAGCAGTGCTTCTAGCACAGATACGCAGTATTTT.

The chain couples TRBV4-1 to TRBJ1-4, with a possible D match to TRBD1 (6 bases). The CDR3 length is 15 residues. Trimming took 0 bases from V and 8 from J, leaving 13 bases between them. Germline lookup yields CDR1 MGHRA and CDR2 YSYEKL. The DNA for the CDR3 is TGCGCCAGCAGCCAAGATCAAGGGGGTGGCGAAAAACTGTTTTTT. Protein product: CASSQDQGGGEKLFF.

The rearrangement joins TRBV19 to TRBJ1-1, with D hard to call. Trimming left V 9 bases short and J 0 bases short, with 11 bases between. The CDR3 loop spans 13 amino acids. CDR1 is LNHDA and CDR2 is SQIVND in the germline V gene (reference sequence). CDR3 amino acids: CASLPDLNTEAFF. In DNA form, the CDR3 reads TGTGCCAGCCTCCCGGATTTGAACACTGAAGCTTTCTTT.

The chain carries TRBV7-6 and TRBJ1-2, with TRBD1 identical over 9 bases. Germline CDR1 is SGHVS and CDR2 is FNYEAQ. V lost 2 bases and J lost 4; bases outside the gene matches: 2. The CDR3 has 14 residues. Written as DNA, the CDR3 is TGTGCCAGCAGCTTAAACAGGGGGCTCTATGGCTACACCTTC. It translates to CASSLNRGLYGYTF.

The chain links TRBV11-2 to TRBJ2-1; 7 nucleotides align to TRBD2. Germline CDR1 is SGHAT and CDR2 is FQNNGV. This CDR3 contains 13 residues. V trimming: 4 bases; J trimming: 14 bases; junction bases outside the gene matches: 11. CDR3 region: CASSSTDLGGEFF. CDR3 in DNA: TGTGCCAGCAGCTCTACAGACCTGGGGGGGGAGTTCTTC.

V gene TRBV15 combines with J gene TRBJ2-1; D may be TRBD2 (6 bases). The CDR3 contains 14 residues. The V gene's germline CDR1 is LNHNV and CDR2 YYDKDF (reference sequence). The V gene lost 8 bases and the J gene lost 6 bases, with 17 bases spanning the gap. The CDR3 reads CATVADPGINEQFF. The CDR3 bases are TGTGCCACCGTAGCGGACCCCGGGATCAATGAGCAGTTCTTC.

This rearrangement joins TRBV5-1 to TRBJ1-2; TRBD1 agrees at 11 bases. CDR1 is SGHRS and CDR2 is YFSETQ in the germline V gene. Germline trimming cut 0 bases from V and 4 bases from J; bases unmatched to any gene: 5. CDR3 length: 16 amino acids. DNA for the CDR3: TGCGCCAGCAGCTTGGTATCCGGGACAGGGGGCTATGGCTACACCTTC. Translation: CASSLVSGTGGYGYTF.

V and J are TRBV5-1 and TRBJ2-3; D is unclear. Trimming removed 7 bases from V and 0 bases from J, with 12 bases in between. The germline gives CDR1 SGHRS, CDR2 YFSETQ. The CDR3 extends over 14 amino acids. CDR3 nucleotides: TGCGCCAGCCGCCGAGTCCCTAGCACAGATACGCAGTATTTT. It yields the protein CASRRVPSTDTQYF.

This clone appeared a few times. The chain couples TRBV6-5 to TRBJ2-1; D possibly matches TRBD1 or TRBD2 (5 bases each). Germline CDR1 and CDR2: MNHEY and SVGAGI. The CDR3 has 14 residues. The V and J ends lost 6 bases and 4 bases respectively, with 13 bases between them. CDR3 nucleotide sequence: TGTGCCAGCAGAGGGTTCGGGGCATACAATGAGCAGTTCTTC. It is translated as CASRGFGAYNEQFF.

The V and J genes are TRBV6-1 and TRBJ2-2; D unresolved. Per the germline V gene, CDR1 is MNHNS and CDR2 is SASEGT. V dropped 3 bases and J dropped 6 bases, with 11 bases sitting between them. CDR3 size: 14 residues. The CDR3 DNA reads TGTGCCAGCAGTGATCTGAATGGTTCCGGGGAGCTGTTTTTT. Translating gives CASSDLNGSGELFF.

The count of this clone is one. The V call is TRBV4-1, the J call TRBJ2-4, with D perhaps given as TRBD1 or TRBD2 (6 bases each). The length of the CDR3 is 17 residues. V lost 0 bases, J lost 0 bases, and 12 bases lay in between. Germline CDR1 reads MGHRA; CDR2 reads YSYEKL. The CDR3 sequence: CASSQEGGMGAKNIQYF. Written as DNA, the CDR3 is TGCGCCAGCAGCCAAGAAGGGGGGATGGGAGCCAAAAACATTCAGTACTTC.

This chain connects TRBV5-1 to TRBJ2-2, with D maybe TRBD1 (6 bases). Germline CDR1 is SGHRS and CDR2 is YFSETQ. The CDR3 has 16 amino acids. Trimming took 2 bases from V and 2 from J, leaving 13 bases between them. CDR3 loop: CASSLTLGTNTGELFF. The CDR3 DNA is TGCGCCAGCAGCTTAACGTTAGGGACAAACACCGGGGAGCTGTTTTTT.

This rearrangement joins TRBV18 to TRBJ1-3; weak D call: TRBD1 (5 bases). This CDR3 contains 15 residues. Germline lookup yields CDR1 KGHSH and CDR2 LQKENI. The V end was cut by 5 bases, the J end by 0 bases, with 11 bases between. CDR3 coding DNA: TGTGCCAGCTCAAGACAGACTATCTCTGGAAACACCATATATTTT. It specifies CASSRQTISGNTIYF.

This chain links TRBV7-3 with TRBJ1-1, with D maybe TRBD1 (6 bases). The CDR3 covers 12 residues. Germline CDR1 and CDR2: SGHTA and FQGTGA. The ends were cut back, 5 bases at V and 9 bases at J, with 13 bases in the middle. The CDR3 DNA is TGTGCCAGCAGCCGTGACCAGGGGAAAGCTTTCTTT. Its translation: CASSRDQGKAFF. Filled out from reference TRBV7-3 and TRBJ1-1, the complete variable domain reads GAGVSQTPSNKVTEKGKYVELRCDPISGHTALYWYRQSLGQGPEFLIYFQGTGAADDSGLPNDRFFAVRPEGSVSTLKIQRTERGDSAVYLCASSRDQGKAFFGQGTRLTVV.

This clone was recorded once. The chain has TRBV11-3 and TRBJ2-1; 7 positions match TRBD2. CDR1 SGHNT and CDR2 YENEEA come from the germline V gene. J lost 0 bases, V lost 5 bases, and 4 bases had no gene match. The CDR3 is 15 amino acids. The CDR3, as DNA: TGTGCCAGCAGCGGGGGGGTAGACTCCTACAATGAGCAGTTCTTC. Amino acid sequence: CASSGGVDSYNEQFF.

J is TRBJ2-1 and V is TRBV3-1 (or the pseudogene TRBV3-2); D is perhaps TRBD1 (5 bases). This CDR3 contains 15 residues. The V and J ends lost 2 bases and 5 bases respectively, with 13 bases between them. CDR1 and CDR2 (germline): LGHDT, YNNKEL (reference sequence). Here the CDR3 DNA reads TGTGCCAGCAGCCAATACAGGTGGCGGAACAATGAGCAGTTCTTC. As protein: CASSQYRWRNNEQFF.

The chain uses TRBV18 and TRBJ1-2; 7 nucleotides line up with TRBD1. Trimming cost V 6 bases and J 7 bases; bases outside gene matches: 14. The CDR3 sequence is 15 residues long. Germline loops: CDR1 KGHSH, CDR2 LQKENI. CDR3 in DNA: TGTGCCAGCTCGTCAGGGACAGTGGTGGTAGGTGGCTACACCTTC. Translated, it gives CASSSGTVVVGGYTF.

The chain links TRBV7-2 to TRBJ2-7; TRBD2 agrees at 11 bases. V was pared by 5 bases and J by 1 base, with 7 bases of the junction left unmatched. The CDR3 length is 16 residues. CDR1 is SGHTA and CDR2 is FQGNSA in the germline V gene. The CDR3 DNA reads TGTGCCAGCAGCGTCGCTAGCGGGGGGCTTTCCTACGAGCAGTACTTC. As protein: CASSVASGGLSYEQYF.

This clone showed up just once. The chain is built from TRBV11-2 and TRBJ2-6, with unresolved D. The CDR3 runs to 15 residues. In germline, CDR1 is SGHAT, CDR2 FQNNGV. Trimming stripped 4 bases from V and 4 bases from J, with 11 bases between. The DNA for the CDR3 is TGTGCCAGCAGCTGGGGTAGGTCCGGGGCCAACGTCCTGACTTTC. Translated: CASSWGRSGANVLTF.

The J gene is TRBJ2-7, the V gene TRBV5-8; D unclear. Germline CDR1 reads SGHTS; CDR2 reads YDEGEE. The CDR3 covers 12 residues. V lost 0 bases, J lost 7 bases, and 8 bases lay in between. The CDR3 DNA is TGTGCCAGCAGCTTGGCCCCTTTAGAGCAGTACTTC. The encoded protein is CASSLAPLEQYF. Complete variable domain (other parts from reference TRBV5-8 and TRBJ2-7): EAGVTQSPTHLIKTRGQQATLRCSPISGHTSVYWYQQALGLGLQFLLWYDEGEERNRGNFPPRFSGRQFPNYSSELNVNALELEDSALYLCASSLAPLEQYFGPGTRLTVT.

The chain combines TRBV12-5 with TRBJ2-1; D unclear. Trimming took off 5 bases at V and 8 bases at J, with 16 bases between the two ends. Germline V lookup: CDR1 LGHNT, CDR2 FRNRAP. The CDR3 length is 14 residues. CDR3 DNA: TGTGCTAGTGGTCCCCCCCGGGTCTTCGATGAGCAGTTCTTC. Translating gives CASGPPRVFDEQFF.

Only one count was recorded for this clone. The chain joins TRBV19 to TRBJ1-1, with 9 bases aligning to TRBD1. Trimming at V came to 1 base and at J to 1 base, leaving 10 bases not matched to a gene. From germline, CDR1 is LNHDA and CDR2 SQIVND (reference sequence). This CDR3 region has 18 residues. The CDR3 here is CASSIARDREYRNTEAFF. CDR3 nucleotides: TGTGCCAGTAGTATAGCCAGGGACAGGGAATATAGGAACACTGAAGCTTTCTTT.